This T cell receptor beta chain was captured by sequencing in a study of spatial heterogeneity in lung cancer. Study results and caveats: Intratumoral expanded alpha and beta TCR counts were found to track tumor mutation counts. Coverage of tumor T cells was estimated at 6% to 7% for alpha chains and approximately 12% for beta chains.

The time point here: sample taken at primary tumor resection. Tumor, nontumor lung or frozen PBMC supplied whole RNA that was sequenced unsorted. Trimming took 4 bases from V and 6 from J; bases not matched to a gene: 13. CDR3 length: 17 residues. CDR1 is SGHRS, CDR2 YFSETQ, per germline. TCRdb fed the 5' RACE reads into MiXCR, producing one record per CDR3 protein. Among several thousand distinct CDR3 sequences listed, roughly 6.8% were seen once. This clonotype was seen a few times. Antigen unknown. The sequence derives from a male donor with early-stage non-small cell lung cancer. The V call is TRBV5-1, the J call TRBJ2-1, with TRBD2 matching over 10 bases. Sequences were derived from lung tumor tissue, sampled at surgery. CDR3 DNA: TGCGCCAGCAGCCTCCCTAGCGGGGGCGCTTATAGCAATGAGCAGTTCTTC. It encodes CASSLPSGGAYSNEQFF.